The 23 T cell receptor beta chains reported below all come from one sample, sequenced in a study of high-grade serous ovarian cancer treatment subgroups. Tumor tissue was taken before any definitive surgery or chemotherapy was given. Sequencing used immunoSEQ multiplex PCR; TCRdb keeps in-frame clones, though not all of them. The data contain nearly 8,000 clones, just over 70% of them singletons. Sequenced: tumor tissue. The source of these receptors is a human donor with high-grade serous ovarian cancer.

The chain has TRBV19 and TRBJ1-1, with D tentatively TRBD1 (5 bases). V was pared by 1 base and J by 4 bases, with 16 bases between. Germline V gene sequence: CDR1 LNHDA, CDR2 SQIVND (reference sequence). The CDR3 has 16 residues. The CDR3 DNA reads TGTGCCAGTAGTATAGCAAACCTCGGGGCTGGCACTGAAGCTTTCTTT. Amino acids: CASSIANLGAGTEAFF.

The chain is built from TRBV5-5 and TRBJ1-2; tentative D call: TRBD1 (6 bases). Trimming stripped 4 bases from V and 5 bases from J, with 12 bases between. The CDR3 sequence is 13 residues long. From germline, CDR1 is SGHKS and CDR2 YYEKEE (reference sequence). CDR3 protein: CASSLRQDYGYTF. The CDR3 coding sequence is TGTGCCAGCAGCCTGAGACAGGATTATGGCTACACCTTC.

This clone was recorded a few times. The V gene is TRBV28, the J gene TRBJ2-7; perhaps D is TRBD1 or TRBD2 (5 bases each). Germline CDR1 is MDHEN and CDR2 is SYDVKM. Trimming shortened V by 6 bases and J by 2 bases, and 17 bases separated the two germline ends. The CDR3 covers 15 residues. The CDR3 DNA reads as TGTGCCAGCAGCCCCCTCAAGCAGGGACCCTACGAGCAGTACTTC. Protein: CASSPLKQGPYEQYF.

The CDR3 here is CASSVAQDVAGEQFF. The CDR3, as DNA: TGTGCCAGCAGCGTAGCACAGGACGTCGCAGGGGAGCAGTTCTTC. This chain joins TRBV9 and TRBJ2-1; TRBD1 is a possible D gene (5 bases). The V gene lost 0 bases and the J gene lost 10 bases, with 17 bases spanning the gap. The germline CDR1 and CDR2 sequences are SGDLS and YYNGEE. CDR3 size: 15 residues.

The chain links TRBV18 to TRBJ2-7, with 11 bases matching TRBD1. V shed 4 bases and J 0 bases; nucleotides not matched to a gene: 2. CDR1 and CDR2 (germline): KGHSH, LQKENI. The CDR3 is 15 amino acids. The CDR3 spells CASSRDRGFSYEQYF. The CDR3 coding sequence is TGTGCCAGCTCACGGGACAGGGGGTTCTCCTACGAGCAGTACTTC.

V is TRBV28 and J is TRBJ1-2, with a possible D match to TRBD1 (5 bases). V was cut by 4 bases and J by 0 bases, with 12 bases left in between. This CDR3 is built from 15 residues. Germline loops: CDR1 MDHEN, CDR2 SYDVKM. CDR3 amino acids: CASSSQGTANYGYTF. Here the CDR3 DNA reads TGTGCCAGCAGTTCTCAAGGGACCGCTAACTATGGCTACACCTTC.

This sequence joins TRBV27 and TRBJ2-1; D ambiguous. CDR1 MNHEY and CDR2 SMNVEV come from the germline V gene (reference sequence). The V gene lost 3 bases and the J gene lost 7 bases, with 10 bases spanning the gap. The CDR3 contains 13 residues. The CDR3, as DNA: TGTGCCAGCAGTTTCCTCCGGTGGAATGAGCAGTTCTTC. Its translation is CASSFLRWNEQFF.

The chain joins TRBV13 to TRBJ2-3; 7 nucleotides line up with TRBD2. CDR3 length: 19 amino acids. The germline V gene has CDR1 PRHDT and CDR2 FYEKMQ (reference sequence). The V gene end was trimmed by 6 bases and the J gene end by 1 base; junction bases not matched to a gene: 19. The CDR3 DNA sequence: TGTGCCAGCAGTCCGGCCCGATTCAGCGGGAAAGAGGGCACAGATACGCAGTATTTT. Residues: CASSPARFSGKEGTDTQYF.

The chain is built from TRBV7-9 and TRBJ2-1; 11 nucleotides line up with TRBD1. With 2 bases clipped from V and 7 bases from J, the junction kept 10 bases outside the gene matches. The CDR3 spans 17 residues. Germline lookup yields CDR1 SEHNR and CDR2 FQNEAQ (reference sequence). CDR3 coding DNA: TGTGCCAGCAGCTTATCTGGGCGGGACAGGGGGTGGAATGAGCAGTTCTTC. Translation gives CASSLSGRDRGWNEQFF.

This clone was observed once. CDR3 region: CASSPGTGGRTEAFF. The CDR3 DNA follows: TGTGCCAGCAGCCCCGGGACAGGGGGCCGCACTGAAGCTTTCTTT. The chain joins TRBV5-5 to TRBJ1-1, with TRBD1 matching 12 bases. CDR3 length equals 15 residues. V shed 4 bases and J 4 bases; nucleotides not matched to a gene: 5. Per the germline V gene, CDR1 is SGHKS and CDR2 is YYEKEE (reference sequence). Combining the CDR3 with reference TRBV5-5 and TRBJ1-1 gives the whole variable domain DAGVTQSPTHLIKTRGQQVTLRCSPISGHKSVSWYQQVLGQGPQFIFQYYEKEERGRGNFPDRFSARQFPNYSSELNVNALLLGDSALYLCASSPGTGGRTEAFFGQGTRLTVV.

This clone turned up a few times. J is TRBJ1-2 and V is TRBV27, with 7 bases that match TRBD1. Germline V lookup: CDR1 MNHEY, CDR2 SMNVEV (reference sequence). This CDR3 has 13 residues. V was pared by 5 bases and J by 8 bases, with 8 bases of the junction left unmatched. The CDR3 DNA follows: TGTGCCAGCAGTCCAGGACAGGAGAGAGGCTACACCTTC. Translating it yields CASSPGQERGYTF.

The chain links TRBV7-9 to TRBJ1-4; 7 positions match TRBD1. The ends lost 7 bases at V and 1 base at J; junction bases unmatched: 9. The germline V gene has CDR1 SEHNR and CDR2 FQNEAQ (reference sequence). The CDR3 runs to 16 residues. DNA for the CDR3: TGTGCCAGCACAAGAGGGACAGTTGTAACTAATGAAAAACTGTTTTTT. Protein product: CASTRGTVVTNEKLFF.

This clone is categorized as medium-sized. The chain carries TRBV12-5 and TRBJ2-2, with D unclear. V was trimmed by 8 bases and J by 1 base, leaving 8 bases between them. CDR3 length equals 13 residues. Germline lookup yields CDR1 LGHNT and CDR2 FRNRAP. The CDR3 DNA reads TGTGCTAGTCTCACAGAGAACACCGGGGAGCTGTTTTTT. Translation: CASLTENTGELFF.

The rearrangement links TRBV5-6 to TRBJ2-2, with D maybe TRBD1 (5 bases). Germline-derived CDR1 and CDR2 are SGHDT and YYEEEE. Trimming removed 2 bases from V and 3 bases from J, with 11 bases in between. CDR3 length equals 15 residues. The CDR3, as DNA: TGTGCCAGCAGCTTAAGGCGCAGGGACACCGGGGAGCTGTTTTTT. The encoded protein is CASSLRRRDTGELFF.

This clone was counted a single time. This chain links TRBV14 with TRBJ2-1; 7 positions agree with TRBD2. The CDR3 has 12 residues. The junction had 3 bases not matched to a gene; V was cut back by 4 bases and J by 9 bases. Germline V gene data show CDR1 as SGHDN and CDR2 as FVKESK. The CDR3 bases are TGTGCCAGCAGCCCCAGCGGGATTGAGCAGTTCTTC. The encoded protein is CASSPSGIEQFF.

The CDR3 DNA sequence: TGTGCCAGCAGTATGGACAGGTCCTCCTACGAGCAGTACTTC. It translates to CASSMDRSSYEQYF. This chain connects TRBV6-5 to TRBJ2-7; 7 bases match TRBD1. The germline CDR1 and CDR2 sequences are MNHEY and SVGAGI. The length of the CDR3 is 14 residues. The V gene end was trimmed by 5 bases and the J gene end by 0 bases; junction bases not matched to a gene: 4.

The CDR3, as DNA: TGTGCCAGCAGCCTAGACTTGGGGGATGAGCAGTTCTTC. This translates into CASSLDLGDEQFF. V is TRBV21-1 and J is TRBJ2-1. TRBV21-1 is labeled a pseudogene. CDR3 length equals 13 residues.

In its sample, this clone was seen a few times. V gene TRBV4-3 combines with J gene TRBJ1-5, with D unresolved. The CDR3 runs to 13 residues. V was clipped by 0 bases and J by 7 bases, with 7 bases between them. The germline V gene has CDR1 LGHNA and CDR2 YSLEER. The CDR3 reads CASSQDGRQPQHF. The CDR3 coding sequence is TGCGCCAGCAGCCAAGATGGAAGGCAGCCCCAGCATTTT.

The CDR3 sequence: CASPPGQENYGYTF. As DNA, the CDR3 is TGTGCCAGCCCCCCGGGACAGGAAAACTATGGCTACACCTTC. The gene calls are TRBV6-6 and TRBJ1-2, with 8 bases aligning to TRBD1. The CDR3 is made up of 14 amino acids. Losses at the gene ends were 8 bases for V and 2 bases for J; bases not matched to a gene: 7. Germline CDR1 reads MNHNY; CDR2 reads SVGAGI (reference sequence).

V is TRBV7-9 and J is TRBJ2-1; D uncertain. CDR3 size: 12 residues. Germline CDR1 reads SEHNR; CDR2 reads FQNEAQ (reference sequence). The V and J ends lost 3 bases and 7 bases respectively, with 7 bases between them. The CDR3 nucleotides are TGTGCCAGCAGCTTTGTTATAAATGAGCAGTTCTTC. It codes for CASSFVINEQFF.

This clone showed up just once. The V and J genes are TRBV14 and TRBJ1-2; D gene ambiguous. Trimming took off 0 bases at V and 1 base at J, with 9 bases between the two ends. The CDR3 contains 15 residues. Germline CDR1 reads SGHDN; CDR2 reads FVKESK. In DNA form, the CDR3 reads TGTGCCAGCAGCCAAGATTTGGGCGGTAACTATGGCTACACCTTC. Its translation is CASSQDLGGNYGYTF.

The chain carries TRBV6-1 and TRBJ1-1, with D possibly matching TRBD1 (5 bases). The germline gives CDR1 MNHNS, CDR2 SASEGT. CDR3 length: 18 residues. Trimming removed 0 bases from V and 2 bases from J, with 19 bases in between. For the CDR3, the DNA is TGTGCCAGCAGTGAAGCGGGGGAGAGGTGGGGAAGAAACACTGAAGCTTTCTTT. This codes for CASSEAGERWGRNTEAFF.

As DNA, the CDR3 is TGTGCCAGCAGTTTTCCCGGGACTAGCGGTCGCACAGATACGCAGTATTTT. It specifies CASSFPGTSGRTDTQYF. The chain combines TRBV28 with TRBJ2-3; TRBD2 matches at 11 bases. Per germline, CDR1 MDHEN and CDR2 SYDVKM. There are 17 residues in the CDR3. Trimming cost V 3 bases and J 1 base; bases outside gene matches: 6.